This T cell receptor beta chain was sequenced in a study of metastatic and nonmetastatic thyroid tumors. Study context: Comparison of repertoires was carried out across blood and tumor or nodule tissue from malignant and benign thyroid patients.

The CDR3 is made up of 15 amino acids. J lost 3 bases, V lost 4 bases, and 9 bases had no gene match. Germline V gene data show CDR1 as SGHRS and CDR2 as YFSETQ. Each patient went into thyroid surgery without having received any treatment. This clone was counted at least ten times. What it recognizes is unknown. Study-wide results and caveats: Malignant tumors reportedly showed significantly higher TCR beta diversity than benign nodules in both blood and tumor.

As originally analysed: A classifier for distant metastasis in papillary thyroid cancer was constructed using CDR3 differences observed across clinicopathological groups. From the PCR reads, TCRdb re-called clones with MiXCR. These V and J calls originate from TCRdb's pipeline instead of the authors' own analysis. In the table there are tens of thousands of clones, approximately 19% of which are singletons. The chain recombines TRBV5-1 with TRBJ2-7, with TRBD1 identical over 8 bases. This receptor was taken from a female donor with papillary thyroid cancer or a benign thyroid nodule (not recorded which). Some clones in this sample may be carry-over from other donors' samples. The sequenced material came from blood. CDR3 DNA: TGCGCCAGCAGCCCCTTAACAGGGGGATTCTACGAGCAGTACTTC. Translating gives CASSPLTGGFYEQYF.